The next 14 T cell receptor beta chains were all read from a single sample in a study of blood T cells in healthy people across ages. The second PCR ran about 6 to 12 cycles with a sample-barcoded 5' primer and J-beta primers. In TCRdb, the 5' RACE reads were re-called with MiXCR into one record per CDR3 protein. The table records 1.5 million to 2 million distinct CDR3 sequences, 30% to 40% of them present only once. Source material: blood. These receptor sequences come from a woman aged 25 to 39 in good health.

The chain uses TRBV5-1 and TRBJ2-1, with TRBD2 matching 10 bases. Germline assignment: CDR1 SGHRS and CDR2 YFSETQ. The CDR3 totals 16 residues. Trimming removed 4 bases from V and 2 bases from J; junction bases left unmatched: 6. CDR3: CASSGELAGAYNEQFF. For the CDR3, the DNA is TGCGCCAGCAGCGGCGAGCTAGCGGGAGCCTACAATGAGCAGTTCTTC.

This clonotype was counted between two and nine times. For the CDR3, the DNA is TGTGCCAGCAGCCCGGGACAGGGACACGGCTACGAGCAGTACTTC. It specifies CASSPGQGHGYEQYF. The genes are TRBV7-9 and TRBJ2-7, with 9 bases aligning to TRBD1. From germline, CDR1 is SEHNR and CDR2 FQNEAQ (reference sequence). The CDR3 runs to 15 residues. J gave up 3 bases and V 5 bases, and 8 bases lay outside the gene matches.

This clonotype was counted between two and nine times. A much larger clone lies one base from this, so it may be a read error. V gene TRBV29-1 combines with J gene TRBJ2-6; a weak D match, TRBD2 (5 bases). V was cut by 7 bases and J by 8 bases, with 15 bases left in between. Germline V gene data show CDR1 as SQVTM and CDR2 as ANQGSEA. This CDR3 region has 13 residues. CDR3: CSATSERTNVLTF. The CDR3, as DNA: TGCAGCGCTACCTCTGAGCGGACCAACGTCCTGACTTTC.

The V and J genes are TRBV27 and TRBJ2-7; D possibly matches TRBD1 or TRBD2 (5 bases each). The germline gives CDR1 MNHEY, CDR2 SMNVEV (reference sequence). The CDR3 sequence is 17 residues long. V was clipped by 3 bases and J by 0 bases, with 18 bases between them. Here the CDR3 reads CASSLLTSSGTSYEQYF. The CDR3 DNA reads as TGTGCCAGCAGTTTGCTCACCTCCTCCGGGACCTCCTACGAGCAGTACTTC.

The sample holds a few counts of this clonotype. CDR3 in amino acids: CASSVGREGQDTQYF. CDR3 sequence (DNA): TGTGCCAGCAGCGTGGGACGGGAGGGCCAAGATACGCAGTATTTT. The chain recombines TRBV11-1 with TRBJ2-3, with TRBD2 matching 8 bases. With V trimmed by 5 bases and J by 5 bases, 9 bases remained unmatched. This CDR3 comprises 15 residues. Germline loops: CDR1 SGHAT, CDR2 FQDESV (reference sequence).

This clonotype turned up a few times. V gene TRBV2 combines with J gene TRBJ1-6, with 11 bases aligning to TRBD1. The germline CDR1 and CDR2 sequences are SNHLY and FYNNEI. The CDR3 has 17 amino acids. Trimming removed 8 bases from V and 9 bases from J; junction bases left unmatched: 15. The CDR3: CASPPPGQGDPTSPLHF. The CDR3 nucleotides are TGTGCCAGCCCCCCACCGGGACAGGGGGACCCCACTTCACCCCTCCACTTT.

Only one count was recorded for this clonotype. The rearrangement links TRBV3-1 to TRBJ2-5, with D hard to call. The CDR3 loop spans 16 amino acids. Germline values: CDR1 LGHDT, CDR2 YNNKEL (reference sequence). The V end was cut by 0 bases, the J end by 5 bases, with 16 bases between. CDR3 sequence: CASSQEGTLKKETQYF. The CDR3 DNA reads TGTGCCAGCAGCCAAGAAGGAACCCTTAAGAAGGAGACCCAGTACTTC.

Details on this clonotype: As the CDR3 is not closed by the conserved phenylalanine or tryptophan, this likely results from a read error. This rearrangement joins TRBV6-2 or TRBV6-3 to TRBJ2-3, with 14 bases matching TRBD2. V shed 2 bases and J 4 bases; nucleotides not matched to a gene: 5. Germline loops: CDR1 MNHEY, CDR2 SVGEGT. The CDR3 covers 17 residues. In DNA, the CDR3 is TGTGCCAGCAGTTACGCGCGGGGACTAGCGGGGGCAGATACGCAGTATTTG. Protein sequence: CASSYARGLAGADTQYL.

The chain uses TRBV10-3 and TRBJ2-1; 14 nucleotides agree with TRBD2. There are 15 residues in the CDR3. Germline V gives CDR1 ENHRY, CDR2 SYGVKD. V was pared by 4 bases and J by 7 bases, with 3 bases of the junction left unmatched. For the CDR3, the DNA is TGTGCCATCAGTGGGGGACTAGCGGGAGTTAATGAGCAGTTCTTC. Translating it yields CAISGGLAGVNEQFF.

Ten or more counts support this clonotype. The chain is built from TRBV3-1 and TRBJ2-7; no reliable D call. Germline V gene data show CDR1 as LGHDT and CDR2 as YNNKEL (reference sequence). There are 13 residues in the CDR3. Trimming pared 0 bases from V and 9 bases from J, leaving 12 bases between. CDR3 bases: TGTGCCAGCAGCCAAGACAAGACCCGAATGCAGTACTTC. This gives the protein CASSQDKTRMQYF.

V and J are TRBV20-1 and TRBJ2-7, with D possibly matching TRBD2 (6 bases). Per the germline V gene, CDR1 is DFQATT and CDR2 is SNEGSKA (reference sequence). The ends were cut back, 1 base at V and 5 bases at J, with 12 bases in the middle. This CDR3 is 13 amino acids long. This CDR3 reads CSARAGLRHEQYF. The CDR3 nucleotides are TGCAGTGCTAGAGCGGGACTCCGCCACGAGCAGTACTTC.

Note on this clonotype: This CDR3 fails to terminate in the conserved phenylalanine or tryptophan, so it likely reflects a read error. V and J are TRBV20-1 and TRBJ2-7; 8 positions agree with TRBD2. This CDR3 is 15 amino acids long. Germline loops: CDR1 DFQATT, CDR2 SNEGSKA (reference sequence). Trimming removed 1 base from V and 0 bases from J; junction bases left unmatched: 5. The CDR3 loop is CSARVSAGASYEQYL. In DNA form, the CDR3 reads TGCAGTGCTAGAGTCTCAGCGGGGGCCTCCTACGAGCAGTACTTA.

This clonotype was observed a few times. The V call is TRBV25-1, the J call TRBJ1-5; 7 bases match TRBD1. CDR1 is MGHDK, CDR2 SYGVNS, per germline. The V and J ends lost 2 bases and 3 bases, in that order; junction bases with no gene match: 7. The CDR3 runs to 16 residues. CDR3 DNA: TGTGCCAGCAGTGAAGTACCGGGACAGCACAATCAGCCCCAGCATTTT. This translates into CASSEVPGQHNQPQHF.

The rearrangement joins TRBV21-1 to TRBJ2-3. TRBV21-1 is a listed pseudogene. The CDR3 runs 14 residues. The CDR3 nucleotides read TGTGCCAGCAGCAAACGGACCCCCACAGATACGCAGTATTTT. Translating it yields CASSKRTPTDTQYF.